This T cell receptor beta chain was identified during a study of blood T cell repertoires in COVID-19. On the study more broadly: Sites in the United States, Italy and Spain provided acute and convalescent COVID-19 samples. T cells, B-cell-depleted T cells, or PBMCs provided the cDNA or gDNA that served as material.

V shed 3 bases and J shed 1 base, with 3 bases lying between them. This CDR3 is built from 12 residues. Germline CDR1 ENHRY, CDR2 SYGVKD. As processed by the authors: Reference gene primer amplification yielded estimated nucleated cell counts. The assay was immunoSEQ multiplex PCR, and TCRdb's table has in-frame clones only and misses some. That table supplies the V and J calls and clone size; D and trimming were determined from the DNA. The sample yields under 150,000 clones, roughly four fifths seen once. Material for sequencing was peripheral blood. The receptor comes from a woman aged 60-75 years with acute or convalescent COVID-19. The chain is built from TRBV10-3 and TRBJ1-1; D not certain. The CDR3 here is CAISDKNTEAFF. Here the CDR3 DNA reads TGTGCCATCAGTGACAAGAACACTGAAGCTTTCTTT.